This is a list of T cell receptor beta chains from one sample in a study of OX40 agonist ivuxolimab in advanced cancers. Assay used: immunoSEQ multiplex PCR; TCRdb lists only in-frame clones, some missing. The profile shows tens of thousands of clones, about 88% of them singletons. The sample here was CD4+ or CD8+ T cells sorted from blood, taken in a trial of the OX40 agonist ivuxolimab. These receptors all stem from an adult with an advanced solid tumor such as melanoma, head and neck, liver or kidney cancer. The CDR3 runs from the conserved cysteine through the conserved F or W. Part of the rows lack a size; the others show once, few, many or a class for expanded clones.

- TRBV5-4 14 CASSLMGTWHIQYF
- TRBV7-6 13 CASSLHAGKTQYF
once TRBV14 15 CASSQVAGRNTEAFF
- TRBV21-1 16 CASIIRTAATNEKLFF
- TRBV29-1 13 CSAGISGVYGYTF
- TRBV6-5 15 CASSLDRGGADTQYF
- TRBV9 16 CASSAGTGALNTEAFF
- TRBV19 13 CASSVDGTGELFF
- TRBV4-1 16 CASSQPRGLAISEQYF
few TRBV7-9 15 CASSSSAPLNTEAFF
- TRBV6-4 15 CASSVELAGPYEQFF
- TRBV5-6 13 CASSLGPAGSQFF
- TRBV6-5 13 CASRQGLLYGYTF
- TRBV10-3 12 CAIRGTGDEQFF
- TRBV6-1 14 CASSEVAGNTEAFF
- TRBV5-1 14 CASSPSGTAYEQYF
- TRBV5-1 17 CASSLASLAGITDTQYF
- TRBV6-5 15 CASSPQDLANSPLHF
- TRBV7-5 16 CVRSSPGQGTYNEQFF
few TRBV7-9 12 CASSLGEQRAFF
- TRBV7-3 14 CASSPGQPNSPLHF
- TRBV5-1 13 CASSLGEGQPQHF
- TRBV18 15 CASTPLQGSNSPLHF
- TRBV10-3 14 CAISVGEGIDGYTF
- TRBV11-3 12 CASSSRGPELFF
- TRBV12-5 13 CAAQQTGSYEQYF
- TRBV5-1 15 CASSAGGFRNTEAFF
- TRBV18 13 CASSTGGNTEAFF
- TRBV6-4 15 CASRGQGATNYGYTF
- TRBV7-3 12 CASSSAYGEQFF
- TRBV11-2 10 CASSLHEQYF
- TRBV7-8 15 CASSLGTSGAHEQYF
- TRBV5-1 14 CASSLSGGTYEQYF
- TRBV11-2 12 CASSLGVNEQFF
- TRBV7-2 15 CASSLDNRPNSPLHF
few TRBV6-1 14 CASSENGWNQPQHF
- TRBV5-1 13 CASSLAGVYEQYF
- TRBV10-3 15 CAISEPGNANYGYTF
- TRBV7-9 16 CASSPRRQSPVNEQFF
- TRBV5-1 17 CASSVGLAGGFKETQYF
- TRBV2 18 CASSRTSGGGQGTDTQYF
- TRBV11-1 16 CASSLASGAYLDGYTF
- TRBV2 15 CASPGLAVGQETQYF
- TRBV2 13 CASSGPISYEQYF
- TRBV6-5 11 CASTQGWEQFF
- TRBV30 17 CAWSIHGGTGSNQPQHF
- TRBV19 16 CASSISGPGSVTEAFF
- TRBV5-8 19 CASSLRGSGGVPAKNIQYF
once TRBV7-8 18 CASSLGIDRGFLSYEQYF
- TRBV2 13 CASRRDLSYEQYF
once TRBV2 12 CASILGSSEQYF